This TCR beta chain was captured by sequencing in a study of blood T cell repertoires in COVID-19. Study context: Samples representing acute and convalescent COVID-19 were sourced from the United States, Italy and Spain. PBMCs, B-cell-depleted T cells, or T cells were the source of the cDNA or gDNA that made up the material.

CDR3 length: 13 amino acids. Germline V gene sequence: CDR1 WSHSY, CDR2 SAAADI. The V segment lost 7 bases and the J segment 5 bases; nucleotides outside the gene matches: 6. This clone was seen only once. Authors' analysis steps: Estimated nucleated cell counts came from reference gene primer amplification. Using immunoSEQ multiplex PCR, the repertoire was profiled, and TCRdb retains in-frame clones only, with some absent. V and J calls and clone size come straight from that table; D and trimming were deduced from the DNA. The profile shows a few hundred thousand clones, about 88% of them singletons.

The receptor was isolated from a man in his sixties who had recovered from COVID-19. Sequencing was carried out using peripheral blood. The rearrangement links TRBV10-2 to TRBJ2-7, with 9 bases fitting TRBD1. In DNA, the CDR3 is TGCGCCAGCACGGGACAGGGTGGGAACGAGCAGTACTTC. Amino acids: CASTGQGGNEQYF.